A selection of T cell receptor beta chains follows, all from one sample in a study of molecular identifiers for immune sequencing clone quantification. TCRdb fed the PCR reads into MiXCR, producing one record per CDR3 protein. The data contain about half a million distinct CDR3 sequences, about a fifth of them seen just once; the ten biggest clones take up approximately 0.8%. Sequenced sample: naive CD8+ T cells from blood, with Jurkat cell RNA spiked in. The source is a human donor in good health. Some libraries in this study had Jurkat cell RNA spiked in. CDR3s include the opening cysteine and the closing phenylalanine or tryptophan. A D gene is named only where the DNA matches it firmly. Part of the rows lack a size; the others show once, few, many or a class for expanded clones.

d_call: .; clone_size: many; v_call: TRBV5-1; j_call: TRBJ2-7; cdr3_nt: TGTGCCAGCAGCTTGACATCGGCCTACGAGCAGTACTTC; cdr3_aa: CASSLTSAYEQYF
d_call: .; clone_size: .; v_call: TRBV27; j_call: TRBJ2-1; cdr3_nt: TGTGCCAGCAGTTACATGGGAAATGAGCAGTTCTTC; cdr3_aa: CASSYMGNEQFF
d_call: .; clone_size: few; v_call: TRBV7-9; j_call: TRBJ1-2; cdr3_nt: TGTGCCAGCAGCTTACAGGAGTTCTATGGCTACACCTTC; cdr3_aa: CASSLQEFYGYTF
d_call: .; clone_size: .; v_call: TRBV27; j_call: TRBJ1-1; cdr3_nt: TGTGCCAGCAGTCCCTTCACGGACACTGAAGCTTCCTTT; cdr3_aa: CASSPFTDTEASF
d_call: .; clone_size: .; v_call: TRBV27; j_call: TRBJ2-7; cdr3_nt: TGTGCCAGCTCGTGGGGGTCAGCCTCCTACGAGCAGTACTTC; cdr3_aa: CASSWGSASYEQYF
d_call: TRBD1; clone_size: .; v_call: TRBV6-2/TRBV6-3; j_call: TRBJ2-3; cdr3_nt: TGTGCCAGCAGTTACTCGACAGGGGCAGATACGCAGTATTTT; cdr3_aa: CASSYSTGADTQYF
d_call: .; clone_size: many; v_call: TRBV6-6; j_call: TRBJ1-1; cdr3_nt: TGTGCCAGCAGTTACGTAGCGGGGGGGGACACTGAAGCTTTCTTT; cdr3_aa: CASSYVAGGDTEAFF
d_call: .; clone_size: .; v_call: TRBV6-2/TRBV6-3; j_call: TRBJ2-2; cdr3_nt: TGTGCCAGCATCGAGCTCCCCTACCCTGCCGAGGAGCTGTTTTTT; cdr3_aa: CASIELPYPAEELFF
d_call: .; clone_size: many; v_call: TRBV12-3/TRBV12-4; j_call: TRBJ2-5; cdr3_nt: TGTGCCAGCAGGCCAGGACTAACACCGGAGACCCAGTACTTC; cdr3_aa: CASRPGLTPETQYF
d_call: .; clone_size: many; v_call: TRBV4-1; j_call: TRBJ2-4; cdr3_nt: TGCGCCAGCAGCCATATACCTCCGGGGCAGGCCAAAAACATTCAGTACTTC; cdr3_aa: CASSHIPPGQAKNIQYF
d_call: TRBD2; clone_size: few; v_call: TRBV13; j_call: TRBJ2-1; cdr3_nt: TGTGCCAGCAGCTTAGAGGGCGGGAGGGCCCGAGATGAGCAGTTCTTC; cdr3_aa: CASSLEGGRARDEQFF
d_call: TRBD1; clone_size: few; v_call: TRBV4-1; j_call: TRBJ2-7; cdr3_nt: TGCGCCAGCAGCCAACACCGGGACAGCTCCTACGAGCAGTACTTC; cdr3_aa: CASSQHRDSSYEQYF
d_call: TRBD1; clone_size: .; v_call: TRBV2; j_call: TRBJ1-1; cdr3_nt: TGTGCCAGCAGTGAAGCGAGACAGGGATTCACTGAAGCTTTCTTT; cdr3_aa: CASSEARQGFTEAFF
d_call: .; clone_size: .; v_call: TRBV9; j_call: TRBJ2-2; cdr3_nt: TGTGCCAGCAGCGTGAGCGACACCGGGGAGCTGTCTTTT; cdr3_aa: CASSVSDTGELSF
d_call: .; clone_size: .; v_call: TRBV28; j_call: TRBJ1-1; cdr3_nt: TGTGCCAGCAGTCCGGACGGTTACACTGAAGCTTTCTTT; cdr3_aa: CASSPDGYTEAFF
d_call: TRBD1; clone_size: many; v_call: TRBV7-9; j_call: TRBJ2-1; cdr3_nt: TGTGCCAGCAGCTTAGGTCCCGGGACAGGGAAACCGACCAATGAGCAGTTCTTC; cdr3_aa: CASSLGPGTGKPTNEQFF
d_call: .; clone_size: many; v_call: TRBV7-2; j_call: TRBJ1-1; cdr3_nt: TGTGCCAGCAGCTTAGGTTGGGGGTTGAATGGCACTGAAGCTTTCTTT; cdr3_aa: CASSLGWGLNGTEAFF
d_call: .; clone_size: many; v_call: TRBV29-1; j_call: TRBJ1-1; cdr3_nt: TGCAGCGTTGAAGGGGTTCTAACGAACACTGAAGCTTTCTTT; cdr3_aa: CSVEGVLTNTEAFF
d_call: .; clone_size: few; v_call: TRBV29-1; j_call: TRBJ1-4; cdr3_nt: TGCAGCGTTGAAGATCCCGACCGAGGAGGGGGGGAAATGACATACGAAAAACTGTTTTTT; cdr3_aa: CSVEDPDRGGGEMTYEKLFF
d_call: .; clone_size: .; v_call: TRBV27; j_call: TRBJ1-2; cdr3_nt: TGTGCCAGCAGTTTATCCACAGAACACCCCTATGGCTACACCTTC; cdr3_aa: CASSLSTEHPYGYTF
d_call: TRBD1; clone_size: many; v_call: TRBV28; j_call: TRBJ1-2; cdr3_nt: TGTGCCAGCAATTTAGGGTTCAAGGGACAGGGGGCATATGGCTACACCTTC; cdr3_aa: CASNLGFKGQGAYGYTF
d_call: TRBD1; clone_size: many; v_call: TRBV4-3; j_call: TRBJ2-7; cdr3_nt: TGCGCCAGCAGCCAAGATAAGGGGGACAGGGGCTACGAGCAGTACTTC; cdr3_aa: CASSQDKGDRGYEQYF
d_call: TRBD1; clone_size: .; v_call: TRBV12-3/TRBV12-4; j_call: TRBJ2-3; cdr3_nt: TGTGCCAGCAGTCTTCCAGGGGGTGGTAGCACAGATACGCAGTATTTT; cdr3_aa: CASSLPGGGSTDTQYF
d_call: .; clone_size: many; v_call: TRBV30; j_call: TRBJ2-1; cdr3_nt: TGTGCCTGGAGTGCCATTGGTGGGACAGAGCAGTTCTTC; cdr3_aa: CAWSAIGGTEQFF
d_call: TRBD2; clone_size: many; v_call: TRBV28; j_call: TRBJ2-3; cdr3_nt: TGTGCCAGCAGTCCAGCACCAGCCCTAGCGGACACAGATACGCAGTATTTT; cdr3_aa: CASSPAPALADTDTQYF
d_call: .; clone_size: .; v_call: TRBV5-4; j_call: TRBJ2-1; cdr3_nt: TGTGCCAGCTACCAACAGGGTTCCTCCTACAATGAGCAGTTCTTC; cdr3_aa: CASYQQGSSYNEQFF
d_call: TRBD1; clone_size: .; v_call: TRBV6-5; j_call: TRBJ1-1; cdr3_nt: TGTGCCAGCAGTTACGCCCCAGACAGGGGGTTGAACACTGAAGCTTTCTTT; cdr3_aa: CASSYAPDRGLNTEAFF
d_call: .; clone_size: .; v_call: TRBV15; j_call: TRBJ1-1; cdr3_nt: TGTGCCACCAGCAGAGCCAAGCAGGGTCCCCTCACTGAAGCTTTCTTT; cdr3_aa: CATSRAKQGPLTEAFF
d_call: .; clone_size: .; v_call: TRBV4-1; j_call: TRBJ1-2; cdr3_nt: TGCGCCAGCAGCCAATACAGGGAGCGGAATGGCTGCACCTTC; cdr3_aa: CASSQYRERNGCTF
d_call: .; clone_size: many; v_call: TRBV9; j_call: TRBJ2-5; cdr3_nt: TGTGCCAGCAGCGCCTTGGACAGAAAAGAGACCCAGTACTTC; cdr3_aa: CASSALDRKETQYF
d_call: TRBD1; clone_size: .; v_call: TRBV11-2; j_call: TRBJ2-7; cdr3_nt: TGTGCCAGCAGCAAGACAGGGGGAAGCGAGCAGTACTTC; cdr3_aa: CASSKTGGSEQYF
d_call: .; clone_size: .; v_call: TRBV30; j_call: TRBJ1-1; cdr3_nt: TGTGCCTTCCAGACAGCATCTTACACTGAAGCTTTCTTT; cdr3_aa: CAFQTASYTEAFF
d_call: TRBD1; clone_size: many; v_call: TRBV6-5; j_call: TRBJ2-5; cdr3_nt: TGTGCCAGCAGTCCCAGGGTAGAGGGGGCTCAAGAGACCCAGTACTTC; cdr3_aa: CASSPRVEGAQETQYF
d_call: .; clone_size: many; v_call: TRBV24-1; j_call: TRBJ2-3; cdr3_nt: TGTGCCACCAGAGAAGGAGGGTCCAGGAAGGGCGCGCTTCCAGATACGCAGTATTTT; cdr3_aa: CATREGGSRKGALPDTQYF
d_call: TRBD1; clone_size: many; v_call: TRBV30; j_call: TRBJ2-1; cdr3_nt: TGTGCCTGGAGTGCGCGGACAGGTTACAATGAGCAGTTCTTC; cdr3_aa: CAWSARTGYNEQFF
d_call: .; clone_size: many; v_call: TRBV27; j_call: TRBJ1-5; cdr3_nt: TGTGCCAGCAGTTTGACAGTCGGTAGCAATCAGCCCCAGCATTTT; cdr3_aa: CASSLTVGSNQPQHF
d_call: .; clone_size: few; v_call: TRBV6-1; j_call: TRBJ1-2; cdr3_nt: TGTGCCAGCAGTGAACTGCAGGCGCCCTCTCCCCCGGGCTACACCTTC; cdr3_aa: CASSELQAPSPPGYTF
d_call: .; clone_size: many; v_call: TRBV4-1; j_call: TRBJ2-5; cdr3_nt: TGCGCCAGCAGCCAAGACCCGTACCAAGAGACCCAGTACTTC; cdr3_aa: CASSQDPYQETQYF
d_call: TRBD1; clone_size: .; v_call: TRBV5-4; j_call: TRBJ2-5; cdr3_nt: TGTGCCAGCAGCTTGGCCGGGACAGAGAACCAAGAGACCCAGTACTTC; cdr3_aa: CASSLAGTENQETQYF
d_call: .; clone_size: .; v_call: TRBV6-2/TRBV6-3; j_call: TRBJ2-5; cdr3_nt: TGTGCCAGCAGACGTCCAGGGGTCCCCTCGAAAGAGACCCAGTACTTC; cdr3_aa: CASRRPGVPSKETQYF
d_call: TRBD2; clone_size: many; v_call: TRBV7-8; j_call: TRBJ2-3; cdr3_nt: TGTGCCAGCAGCTTGGTGACTAGCGCAGATACGCAGTATTTT; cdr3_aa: CASSLVTSADTQYF
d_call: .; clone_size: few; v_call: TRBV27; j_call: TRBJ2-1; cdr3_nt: TGTGCCAGCAGTTCAGCCTTCTTCTCCTACAATGAGCAGTTCTTC; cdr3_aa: CASSSAFFSYNEQFF
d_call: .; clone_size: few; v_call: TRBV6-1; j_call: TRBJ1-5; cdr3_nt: TGTGCCAGCAACCGGGACAGCAATCAGCCCCAGCATTTT; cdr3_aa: CASNRDSNQPQHF
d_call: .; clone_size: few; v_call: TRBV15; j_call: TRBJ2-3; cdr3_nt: TGTGCCACCAGCGGCGACACTACAGATACGCAGTATTTT; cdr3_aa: CATSGDTTDTQYF
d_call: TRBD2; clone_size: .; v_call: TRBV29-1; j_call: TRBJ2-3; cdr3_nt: TGCAGCGTTCCTAGTGCGGGGGGCGAATTCACAGATACGCAGTATTTT; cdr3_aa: CSVPSAGGEFTDTQYF